This T cell receptor beta chain was profiled in a study of blood T cell repertoires in COVID-19. Study details: Material from acute and convalescent COVID-19 was sourced from the United States, Italy and Spain.

This CDR3 comprises 17 residues. J lost 2 bases, V lost 3 bases, and 13 bases had no gene match. From germline, CDR1 is KGHSH and CDR2 LQKENI. Source study methods: Reference gene primer amplification gave estimated nucleated cell counts. The data were produced by immunoSEQ multiplex PCR, yet TCRdb's version contains in-frame clones alone and is incomplete. V, J and clone size derive from that table, while D and trimming were established from the DNA sequence. The table has about 330,000 clones, roughly 88% seen once. Sequencing was performed on PBMCs or T cells enriched from blood (not recorded which). The rearrangement links TRBV18 to TRBJ2-7, with 7 positions matching TRBD1. This clonotype originated in a young man who had recovered from COVID-19. The CDR3 sequence: CASSPSTGSLITYEQYF. CDR3 nucleotides: TGTGCCAGCTCACCTTCGACAGGGAGCCTTATAACCTACGAGCAGTACTTC.